The 27 T cell receptor beta chains reported below all come from one sample, sequenced in a study of OX40 agonist ivuxolimab in advanced cancers. Profiled with immunoSEQ multiplex PCR; TCRdb holds only in-frame clones, not every one. The sample has around 44,000 clones, around 92% seen once. The material sequenced was CD4+ or CD8+ T cells sorted from blood, taken in a trial of the OX40 agonist ivuxolimab. These TCRs come from an adult with an advanced solid tumor such as melanoma, head and neck, liver or kidney cancer.

The gene calls are TRBV19 and TRBJ1-4; D is unclear. The CDR3 has 15 amino acids. Trimming removed 3 bases at V and 3 bases at J, with 11 bases between. The germline CDR1 and CDR2 sequences are LNHDA and SQIVND (reference sequence). The CDR3 loop reads CASSILTGPNEKLFF. DNA of the CDR3: TGTGCCAGTAGTATCTTAACCGGGCCTAATGAAAAACTGTTTTTT.

The J gene is TRBJ2-2, the V gene TRBV7-2; no reliable D call. This CDR3 is 14 amino acids long. Trimming shortened V by 5 bases and J by 4 bases, and 11 bases separated the two germline ends. The germline V gene has CDR1 SGHTA and CDR2 FQGNSA. CDR3 in DNA: TGTGCCAGCAGCCGCGCCCACAGCACCGGGGAGCTGTTTTTT. This encodes CASSRAHSTGELFF.

This clone came up a few times. The rearrangement joins TRBV7-9 to TRBJ2-2, with D possibly matching TRBD1 (6 bases). Between the trimmed V and J ends, which lost 7 bases and 7 bases, there was a span of 13 bases. The CDR3 spans 13 residues. Germline assignment: CDR1 SEHNR and CDR2 FQNEAQ (reference sequence). The CDR3 loop reads CASTQGPIGELFF. CDR3 DNA sequence: TGTGCCAGCACGCAGGGGCCCATCGGGGAGCTGTTTTTT. Using reference TRBV7-9 and TRBJ2-2 for the parts outside the CDR3, the full variable domain is DTGVSQNPRHKITKRGQNVTFRCDPISEHNRLYWYRQTLGQGPEFLTYFQNEAQLEKSRLLSDRFSAERPKGSFSTLEIQRTEQGDSAMYLCASTQGPIGELFFGEGSRLTVL.

The J gene is TRBJ1-2, the V gene TRBV21-1; TRBD1 was called by the table and not checked on the DNA. TRBV21-1 is deemed a pseudogene. The CDR3 sequence is 13 residues long. This CDR3 is CASSKDQANGYTF. CDR3 nucleotide sequence: TGTGCCAGCAGCAAAGACCAGGCCAATGGCTACACCTTC.

The chain carries TRBV9 and TRBJ2-1; the D is unclear. The germline CDR1 and CDR2 sequences are SGDLS and YYNGEE. The CDR3 spans 14 residues. V was trimmed by 0 bases and J by 4 bases, leaving 8 bases between them. The CDR3 sequence is CASSVAAGYNEQFF. CDR3 bases: TGTGCCAGCAGCGTAGCGGCCGGGTACAATGAGCAGTTCTTC. The complete variable domain, with remaining parts taken from reference TRBV9 and TRBJ2-1, reads DSGVTQTPKHLITATGQRVTLRCSPRSGDLSVYWYQQSLDQGLQFLIQYYNGEERAKGNILERFSAQQFPDLHSELNLSSLELGDSALYFCASSVAAGYNEQFFGPGTRLTVL.

Of note for this clone: Its ends do not fully match the called genes, so a read error is possible. The rearrangement links TRBV5-1 to TRBJ1-5; TRBD1 agrees at 9 bases. The length of the CDR3 is 14 residues. Germline V gene data show CDR1 as SGHRS and CDR2 as YFSETQ. The CDR3 nucleotides read TGTGCCAGCAGCGGACAGGGGAATGGCCAGCCCCAGCATTTT. Translated: CASSGQGNGQPQHF.

J is TRBJ1-1 and V is TRBV7-2; TRBD1 might be the D (6 bases). The germline CDR1 and CDR2 sequences are SGHTA and FQGNSA. V was pared by 4 bases and J by 5 bases, with 11 bases between. CDR3 size: 13 residues. CDR3 in amino acids: CASSSDRETEAFF. The DNA of the CDR3 is TGTGCCAGCAGCTCGGACAGAGAAACTGAAGCTTTCTTT.

The rearrangement links TRBV18 to TRBJ2-6; TRBD1 matches 9 bases. CDR1 KGHSH and CDR2 LQKENI come from the germline V gene. This CDR3 comprises 20 residues. With V trimmed by 3 bases and J by 0 bases, 12 bases remained unmatched. The CDR3 DNA sequence: TGTGCCAGCTCACCTCAACAGGGGGCGGTTCGAACCTCTGGGGCCAACGTCCTGACTTTC. Translating it yields CASSPQQGAVRTSGANVLTF.

CDR3 DNA: TGTGCCAGCAGCGAACAGAGCTCTGGGGCCAACGTCCTGACTTTC. It codes for CASSEQSSGANVLTF. The chain joins TRBV5-6 to TRBJ2-6; D is unclear. There are 15 residues in the CDR3. Trimming took 4 bases from V and 0 from J, leaving 8 bases between them. Germline V gene data show CDR1 as SGHDT and CDR2 as YYEEEE.

V is TRBV29-1 and J is TRBJ1-5; perhaps TRBD1 as D (5 bases). The germline V gene encodes CDR1 SQVTM and CDR2 ANQGSEA. The CDR3 loop spans 13 amino acids. The ends were cut back, 8 bases at V and 2 bases at J, with 13 bases in the middle. CDR3 loop: CSTQGSGNQPQHF. As DNA, the CDR3 is TGCAGCACCCAGGGTTCTGGCAATCAGCCCCAGCATTTT.

The DNA of the CDR3 is TGTGCCAGCAGTGATTACGGGTACACTGAAGCTTTCTTT. It encodes CASSDYGYTEAFF. The rearrangement uses TRBV25-1 and TRBJ1-1; D unresolved. Trimming shortened V by 3 bases and J by 3 bases, and 8 bases separated the two germline ends. The germline V gene has CDR1 MGHDK and CDR2 SYGVNS. The CDR3 extends over 13 amino acids.

The rearrangement joins TRBV30 to TRBJ1-5; 8 positions match TRBD1. This CDR3 is built from 15 residues. From germline, CDR1 is GTSNPN and CDR2 SVGIG (reference sequence). V gave up 3 bases and J gave up 1 base; unmatched junction bases: 5. The CDR3 reads CAWRTGGWSNQPQHF. Here the CDR3 DNA reads TGTGCCTGGAGAACAGGGGGTTGGAGCAATCAGCCCCAGCATTTT.

This sequence joins TRBV6-5 and TRBJ2-5; TRBD2 is a possible D gene (5 bases). V was cut by 0 bases and J by 4 bases, with 15 bases left in between. Germline V gene lookup returns CDR1 MNHEY and CDR2 SVGAGI. This CDR3 contains 16 residues. As DNA, the CDR3 is TGTGCCAGCAGTTACTCGACCCCTCTAGCTGGAGAGACCCAGTACTTC. Its protein product is CASSYSTPLAGETQYF.

The chain has TRBV9 and TRBJ2-5; 7 nucleotides line up with TRBD1. Per the germline V gene, CDR1 is SGDLS and CDR2 is YYNGEE. This CDR3 is built from 14 residues. The trim removed 4 bases at V and 2 bases at J, leaving 5 bases unmatched. CDR3 DNA: TGTGCCAGCAGCTACCGGGACAGACAAGAGACCCAGTACTTC. Encoded protein: CASSYRDRQETQYF.

The V and J genes are TRBV29-1 and TRBJ1-1, with a weak D call TRBD1 (5 bases). The CDR3 covers 12 residues. Germline CDR1 SQVTM, CDR2 ANQGSEA. Deletions cut 4 bases from V and 5 bases from J, with 11 bases between. The CDR3 spells CSVGRGETEAFF. The CDR3, as DNA: TGCAGCGTTGGTAGAGGGGAGACTGAAGCTTTCTTT.

This chain joins TRBV28 and TRBJ1-2; D remains ambiguous. Trimming shortened V by 3 bases and J by 6 bases, and 11 bases separated the two germline ends. This CDR3 is built from 13 residues. Germline V lookup: CDR1 MDHEN, CDR2 SYDVKM. The CDR3 protein is CASSFGPVNGYTF. The CDR3, as DNA: TGTGCCAGCAGTTTCGGGCCGGTAAATGGCTACACCTTC.

The CDR3 region has the DNA TGTGCCAGCAGTTATAACAGGGAGGAAGGCTACACCTTC. This encodes CASSYNREEGYTF. V and J are TRBV6-6 and TRBJ1-2; D might be TRBD1 (6 bases). The germline V gene has CDR1 MNHNY and CDR2 SVGAGI (reference sequence). This CDR3 has 13 amino acids. Trimming cost V 3 bases and J 8 bases, with 13 bases left between them.

The V and J genes are TRBV5-6 and TRBJ2-2; D is perhaps TRBD2 (6 bases). The germline V gene has CDR1 SGHDT and CDR2 YYEEEE. This CDR3 region has 16 residues. V shed 3 bases and J shed 8 bases, with 20 bases lying between them. CDR3 region: CASSWWGRRENGELFF. In DNA, the CDR3 is TGTGCCAGCAGCTGGTGGGGCAGGAGGGAGAATGGGGAGCTGTTTTTT. Supplemented by reference TRBV5-6 and TRBJ2-2, the full variable domain reads DAGVTQSPTHLIKTRGQQVTLRCSPKSGHDTVSWYQQALGQGPQFIFQYYEEEERQRGNFPDRFSGHQFPNYSSELNVNALLLGDSALYLCASSWWGRRENGELFFGEGSRLTVL.

The chain recombines TRBV19 with TRBJ1-5; maybe TRBD1 (6 bases). The CDR3 runs to 14 residues. CDR1 is LNHDA and CDR2 is SQIVND in the germline V gene (reference sequence). V lost 1 base and J 5 bases, leaving 9 bases between the germline ends. As DNA, the CDR3 is TGTGCCAGTAGTATAGGGACAGCCTATCAGCCCCAGCATTTT. Translating it yields CASSIGTAYQPQHF. Full variable domain (remainder filled in from reference TRBV19 and TRBJ1-5): DGGITQSPKYLFRKEGQNVTLSCEQNLNHDAMYWYRQDPGQGLRLIYYSQIVNDFQKGDIAEGYSVSREKKESFPLTVTSAQKNPTAFYLCASSIGTAYQPQHFGDGTRLSIL.

This chain connects TRBV6-4 to TRBJ2-3; the match to TRBD1 covers 8 bases. V dropped 3 bases and J dropped 1; count of bases not matched to a gene: 6. Per germline, CDR1 MRHNA and CDR2 SNTAGT. This CDR3 is built from 16 residues. CDR3 sequence reads: CASSEARGRGTDTQYF. The CDR3 region has the DNA TGTGCCAGCAGTGAAGCCAGGGGGCGCGGCACAGATACGCAGTATTTT.

The chain joins TRBV6-6 to TRBJ2-3; 8 bases align to TRBD2. The CDR3 is made up of 14 amino acids. The V gene's germline CDR1 is MNHNY and CDR2 SVGAGI (reference sequence). The trim removed 6 bases at V and 0 bases at J, leaving 2 bases unmatched. The CDR3 loop reads CASRRGGSTDTQYF. The CDR3 coding sequence is TGTGCCAGCAGACGGGGGGGGAGCACAGATACGCAGTATTTT.

The chain joins TRBV11-3 to TRBJ1-6; D gene unclear. CDR1 and CDR2 from the germline V gene are SGHNT and YENEEA. The V end was cut by 0 bases, the J end by 3 bases, with 3 bases between. The CDR3 runs 14 residues. CDR3 loop: CASSLDIYNSPLHF. CDR3 nucleotide sequence: TGTGCCAGCAGCTTAGACATCTATAATTCACCCCTCCACTTT.

The chain carries TRBV5-8 and TRBJ1-2, with D maybe TRBD1 (6 bases). Trimming pared 4 bases from V and 2 bases from J, leaving 9 bases between. CDR3 size: 13 residues. Germline assignment: CDR1 SGHTS and CDR2 YDEGEE. The CDR3 sequence: CASSMDRNYGYTF. In DNA, the CDR3 is TGTGCCAGCAGCATGGACAGAAACTATGGCTACACCTTC.

This chain joins TRBV6-4 and TRBJ1-1; 8 bases fit TRBD1. Trimming removed 6 bases from V and 1 base from J; junction bases left unmatched: 13. This CDR3 spans 17 amino acids. The germline CDR1 and CDR2 sequences are MRHNA and SNTAGT. The CDR3, as DNA: TGTGCCAGCAGCTATAAAACCGACAGGGGAGGGAACACTGAAGCTTTCTTT. This gives the protein CASSYKTDRGGNTEAFF.

This sequence joins TRBV28 and TRBJ2-7; 8 nucleotides align to TRBD1. Germline trimming cut 2 bases from V and 2 bases from J; bases unmatched to any gene: 2. In germline, CDR1 is MDHEN, CDR2 SYDVKM. The CDR3 is 14 amino acids. CDR3 nucleotide sequence: TGTGCCAGCAGTTTAAGCAGGGGGCCCTACGAGCAGTACTTC. It translates to CASSLSRGPYEQYF.

This clone was seen just once. This chain links TRBV4-3 with TRBJ1-2; the match to TRBD1 covers 8 bases. Trimming removed 4 bases from V and 7 bases from J; junction bases left unmatched: 5. CDR1 and CDR2 from the germline V gene are LGHNA and YSLEER. CDR3 length equals 13 residues. The CDR3 region is CASSRAGGLGYTF. The CDR3 DNA sequence: TGCGCCAGCAGCCGGGCAGGGGGCCTTGGCTACACCTTC.

This sequence joins TRBV5-5 and TRBJ1-2, with 8 nucleotides matching TRBD1. This CDR3 region has 16 residues. CDR1 is SGHKS, CDR2 YYEKEE, per germline (reference sequence). The junction had 10 bases not matched to a gene; V was cut back by 4 bases and J by 2 bases. CDR3 bases: TGTGCCAGCAGCCTACGGCCCGGGGACAGGAACTATGGCTACACCTTC. Translated, it gives CASSLRPGDRNYGYTF.